This TCR beta chain was observed in a study of OX40 agonist ivuxolimab in advanced cancers. Study at large: Patients enrolled in dose escalation were diagnosed with hepatocellular carcinoma, melanoma, renal cell or head and neck cancer.

Only one count was recorded for this clone. Generated by immunoSEQ multiplex PCR, the TCRdb table keeps only in-frame clones and is missing some. The table includes about 60,000 clones, around 93% detected once. The length of the CDR3 is 13 residues. CDR1 is SQVTM, CDR2 ANQGSEA, per germline. V shed 7 bases and J shed 5 bases, with 14 bases lying between them. The specimen comprised CD4+ or CD8+ T cells sorted from blood, sampled in a trial of the OX40 agonist ivuxolimab. The sequence was collected from an adult with an advanced solid tumor such as melanoma, head and neck, liver or kidney cancer. The V and J genes are TRBV29-1 and TRBJ1-4, with D possibly TRBD1 on 6 matching bases. CDR3 nucleotides: TGCAGCGCTCAGGGTCAGGGGAATGAAAAACTGTTTTTT. This sequence encodes CSAQGQGNEKLFF. The entire variable domain, with the rest obtained from reference TRBV29-1 and TRBJ1-4, is as follows: SAVISQKPSRDICQRGTSLTIQCQVDSQVTMMFWYRQQPGQSLTLIATANQGSEATYESGFVIDKFPISRPNLTFSTLTVSNMSPEDSSIYLCSAQGQGNEKLFFGSGTQLSVL.